The 3 T cell receptor beta chains reported below all come from one sample, sequenced in a study of CD8 T cells in Susac syndrome. An amount of RNA that ranged from about 0.45 to 1 ug was reverse transcribed with random hexamers. TCRdb re-called the immunoSEQ multiplex PCR reads through MiXCR, storing one row per CDR3 protein. This sample has about 89,000 distinct CDR3 sequences; 80% to 95% occur once, and the top ten carry about 0.32%. Sequenced sample: CD8+ T cells from PBMCs. Source of these receptors: a human donor in good health.

The chain employs TRBV3-1 and TRBJ2-7; TRBD2 might be the D (7 bases). The CDR3 has 15 amino acids. Trimming pared 0 bases from V and 3 bases from J, leaving 12 bases between. CDR1 is LGHDT, CDR2 YNNKEL, per germline (reference sequence). The CDR3 loop is CASSQDRGGNYEQYF. The CDR3 DNA sequence: TGTGCCAGCAGCCAAGATAGGGGGGGGAACTACGAGCAGTACTTC.

The CDR3 bases are TGTGCCACCGGACCCCCGTACCAAGAGACCCAGTACTTC. Amino acids: CATGPPYQETQYF. The chain links TRBV27 to TRBJ2-5, with D unresolved. The CDR3 is 13 residues long. The germline V gene encodes CDR1 MNHEY and CDR2 SMNVEV (reference sequence). V gave up 10 bases and J gave up 0 bases, with 12 bases separating them.

This chain links TRBV6-1 with TRBJ1-2; D ambiguous. CDR1 and CDR2 from the germline V gene are MNHNS and SASEGT. The V and J ends lost 6 bases and 8 bases respectively, with 13 bases between them. This CDR3 contains 12 residues. CDR3 loop: CASRSWQYGYTF. The CDR3 bases are TGTGCCAGCAGAAGTTGGCAGTACGGCTACACCTTC.